This TCR beta chain comes out of a study of T cell responses to AZD1222 COVID-19 vaccine. Study summary: Researchers grouped second doses given at about 4 or about 12 weeks into one pool. Study conclusions and caveats: Repertoire collection took place solely once the T cell response had peaked.

Trimming removed 1 base at V and 4 bases at J, with 14 bases between. The germline gives CDR1 SGHNT, CDR2 YENEEA. The CDR3 spans 16 residues. Only in-frame clones appear in the TCRdb table, and some are missing; sequencing was by immunoSEQ multiplex PCR. This sample carries around 100,000 clones, around nine tenths of them seen once, and the ten largest clones take 15% to 20%. Comment on this clone: Its antigen is not identified.

This chain joins TRBV11-3 and TRBJ2-1; the D is unclear. The source of this sequence is an adult in good health. Sequencing was performed on peripheral blood, taken on day 0 of AZD1222 vaccination. The CDR3 coding sequence is TGTGCCAGCAGCTTAGGTCGGGTCCGATGGTACAATGAGCAGTTCTTC. Translated: CASSLGRVRWYNEQFF.